The sequence of this TCR beta chain was determined in a study of identical twins. Whole-study results and caveats: The same donors were not followed; conclusions instead depended on cross-sectional statistical analysis.

MiXCR, applied by TCRdb to the 5' RACE reads, yields one record per CDR3 protein. Of 1.5 million to 2 million distinct CDR3 sequences in the sample, about 31% are singletons; the top ten hold about 0.25%. This clonotype was seen a few times. What it recognizes is unknown. The CDR3 runs 14 residues. The germline V gene encodes CDR1 MNHEY and CDR2 SMNVEV (reference sequence). J lost 7 bases, V lost 3 bases, and 9 bases had no gene match. The chain carries TRBV27 and TRBJ2-7; 7 bases are shared with TRBD1. This clonotype was sampled from a newborn girl in good health. Sequencing used cord blood. The CDR3 DNA is TGTGCCAGCAGTTTCTACAGGGGAGAAGGTGAGCAGTACTTC. Amino acids: CASSFYRGEGEQYF.